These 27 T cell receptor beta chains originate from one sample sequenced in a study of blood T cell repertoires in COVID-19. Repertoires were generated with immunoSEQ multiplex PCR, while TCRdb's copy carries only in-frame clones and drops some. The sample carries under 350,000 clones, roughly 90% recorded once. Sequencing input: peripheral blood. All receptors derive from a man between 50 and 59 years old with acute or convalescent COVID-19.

The CDR3 bases are TGCGCCAGCAGGCGGGGGACTGCTAGCACAGATACGCAGTATTTT. Translated, it gives CASRRGTASTDTQYF. The V gene is TRBV5-1, the J gene TRBJ2-3; 7 nucleotides align to TRBD2. The CDR3 spans 15 residues. Germline CDR1 SGHRS, CDR2 YFSETQ. J was trimmed by 0 bases and V by 5 bases; bases with no gene match: 6.

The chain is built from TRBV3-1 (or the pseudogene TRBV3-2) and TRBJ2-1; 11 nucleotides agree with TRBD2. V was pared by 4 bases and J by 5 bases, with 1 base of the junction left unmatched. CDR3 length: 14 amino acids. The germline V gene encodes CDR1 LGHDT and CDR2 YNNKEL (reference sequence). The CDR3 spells CASSPGLADNEQFF. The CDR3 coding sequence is TGTGCCAGCAGCCCGGGACTAGCGGACAATGAGCAGTTCTTC.

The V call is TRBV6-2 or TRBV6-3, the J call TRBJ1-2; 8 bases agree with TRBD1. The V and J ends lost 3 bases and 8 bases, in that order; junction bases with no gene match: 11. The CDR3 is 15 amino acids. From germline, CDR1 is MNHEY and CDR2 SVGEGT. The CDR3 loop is CASSYSSGGLGGYTF. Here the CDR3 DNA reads TGTGCCAGCAGTTATTCCTCAGGGGGCCTCGGGGGCTACACCTTC.

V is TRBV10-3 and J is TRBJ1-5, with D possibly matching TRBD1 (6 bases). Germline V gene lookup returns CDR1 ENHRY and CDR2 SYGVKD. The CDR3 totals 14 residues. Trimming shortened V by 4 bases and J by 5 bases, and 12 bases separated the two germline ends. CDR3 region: CAISGHKGDQPQHF. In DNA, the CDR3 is TGTGCCATCAGTGGACACAAGGGGGATCAGCCCCAGCATTTT.

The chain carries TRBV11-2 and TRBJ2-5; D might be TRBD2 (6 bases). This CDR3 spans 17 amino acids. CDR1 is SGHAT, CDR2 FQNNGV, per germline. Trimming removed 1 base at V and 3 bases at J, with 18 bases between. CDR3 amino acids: CASSLGGILSGEETQYF. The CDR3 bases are TGTGCCAGCAGCTTAGGAGGAATTCTTAGCGGAGAAGAGACCCAGTACTTC.

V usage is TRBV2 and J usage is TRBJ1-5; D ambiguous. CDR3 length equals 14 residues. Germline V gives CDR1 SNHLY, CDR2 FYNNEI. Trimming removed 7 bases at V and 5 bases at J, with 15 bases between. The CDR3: CASTRLGWDQPQHF. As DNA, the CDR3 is TGTGCCAGCACTAGGCTTGGGTGGGATCAGCCCCAGCATTTT.

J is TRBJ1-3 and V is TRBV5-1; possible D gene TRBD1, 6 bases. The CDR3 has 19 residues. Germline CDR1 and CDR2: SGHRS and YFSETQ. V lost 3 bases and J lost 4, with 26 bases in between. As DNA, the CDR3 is TGCGCCAGCAGCTCGAGTCCCGGGACAATACAGGTATCCGGAAACACCATATATTTT. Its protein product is CASSSSPGTIQVSGNTIYF.

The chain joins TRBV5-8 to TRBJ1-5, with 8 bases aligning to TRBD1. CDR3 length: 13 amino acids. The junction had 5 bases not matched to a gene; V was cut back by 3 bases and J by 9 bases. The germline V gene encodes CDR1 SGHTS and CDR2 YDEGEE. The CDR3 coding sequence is TGTGCCAGCAGCTCGACAGGGGATCGGCCCCAGCATTTT. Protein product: CASSSTGDRPQHF.

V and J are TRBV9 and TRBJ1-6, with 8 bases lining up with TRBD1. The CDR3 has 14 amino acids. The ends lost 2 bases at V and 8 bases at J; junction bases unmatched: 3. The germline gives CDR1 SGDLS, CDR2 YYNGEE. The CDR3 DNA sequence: TGTGCCAGCAGCGTGGAGACAGGGGATTCACCCCTCCACTTT. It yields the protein CASSVETGDSPLHF. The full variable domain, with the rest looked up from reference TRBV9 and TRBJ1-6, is DSGVTQTPKHLITATGQRVTLRCSPRSGDLSVYWYQQSLDQGLQFLIQYYNGEERAKGNILERFSAQQFPDLHSELNLSSLELGDSALYFCASSVETGDSPLHFGNGTRLTVT.

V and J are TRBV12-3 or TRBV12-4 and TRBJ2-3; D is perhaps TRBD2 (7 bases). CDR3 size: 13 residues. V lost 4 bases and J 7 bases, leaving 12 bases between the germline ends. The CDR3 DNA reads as TGTGCCAGCAGTTGGGGGGGGGCTTATACGCAGTATTTT. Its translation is CASSWGGAYTQYF.

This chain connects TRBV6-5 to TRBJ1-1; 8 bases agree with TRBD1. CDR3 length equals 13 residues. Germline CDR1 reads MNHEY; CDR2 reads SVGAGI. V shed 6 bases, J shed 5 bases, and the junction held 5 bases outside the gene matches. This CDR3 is CASRQGVWTEAFF. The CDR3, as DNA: TGTGCCAGCAGACAGGGGGTATGGACTGAAGCTTTCTTT.

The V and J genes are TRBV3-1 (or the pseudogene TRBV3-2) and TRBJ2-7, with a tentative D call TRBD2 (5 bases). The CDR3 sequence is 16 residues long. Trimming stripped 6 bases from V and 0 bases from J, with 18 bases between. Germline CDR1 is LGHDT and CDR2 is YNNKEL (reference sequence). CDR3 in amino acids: CASSSTSGGGSYEQYF. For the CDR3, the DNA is TGTGCCAGCAGTTCCACTTCGGGCGGAGGCTCCTACGAGCAGTACTTC.

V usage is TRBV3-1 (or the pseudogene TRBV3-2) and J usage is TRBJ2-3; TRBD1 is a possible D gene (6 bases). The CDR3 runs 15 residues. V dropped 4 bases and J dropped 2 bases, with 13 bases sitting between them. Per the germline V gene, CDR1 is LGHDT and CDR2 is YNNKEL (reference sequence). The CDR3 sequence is CASSRIWGHTDTQYF. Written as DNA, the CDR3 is TGTGCCAGCAGCCGCATTTGGGGGCACACAGATACGCAGTATTTT.

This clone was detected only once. CDR3 protein: CASSIGRQGGEKLFF. The CDR3 DNA follows: TGTGCCAGTAGTATAGGAAGACAGGGCGGTGAAAAACTGTTTTTT. The chain employs TRBV19 and TRBJ1-4, with 7 bases fitting TRBD1. This CDR3 region has 15 residues. Germline V gene lookup returns CDR1 LNHDA and CDR2 SQIVND (reference sequence). V lost 1 base to trimming and J lost 7 bases; unmatched junction nucleotides: 6. Using reference TRBV19 and TRBJ1-4 for the parts outside the CDR3, the full variable domain is DGGITQSPKYLFRKEGQNVTLSCEQNLNHDAMYWYRQDPGQGLRLIYYSQIVNDFQKGDIAEGYSVSREKKESFPLTVTSAQKNPTAFYLCASSIGRQGGEKLFFGSGTQLSVL.

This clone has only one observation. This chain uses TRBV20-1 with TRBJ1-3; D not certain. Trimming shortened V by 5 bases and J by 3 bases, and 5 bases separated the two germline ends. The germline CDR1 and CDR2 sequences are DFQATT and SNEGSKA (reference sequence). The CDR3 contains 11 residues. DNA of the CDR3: TGCAGTGCTTACAGTGGAAACACCATATATTTT. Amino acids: CSAYSGNTIYF.

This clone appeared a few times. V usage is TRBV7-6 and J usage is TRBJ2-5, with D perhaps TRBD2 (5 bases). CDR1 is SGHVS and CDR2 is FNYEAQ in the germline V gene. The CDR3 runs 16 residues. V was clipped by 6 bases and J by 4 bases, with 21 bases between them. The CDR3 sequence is CASSLLWAAVLETQYF. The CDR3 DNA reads TGTGCCAGCAGTCTCCTGTGGGCAGCGGTGCTAGAGACCCAGTACTTC.

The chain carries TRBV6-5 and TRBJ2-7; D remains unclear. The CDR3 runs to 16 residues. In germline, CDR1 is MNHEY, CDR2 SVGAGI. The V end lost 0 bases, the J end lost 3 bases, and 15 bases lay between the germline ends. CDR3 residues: CASSYSSGSLIYEQYF. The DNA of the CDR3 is TGTGCCAGCAGTTACTCGTCTGGCAGTCTTATCTACGAGCAGTACTTC.

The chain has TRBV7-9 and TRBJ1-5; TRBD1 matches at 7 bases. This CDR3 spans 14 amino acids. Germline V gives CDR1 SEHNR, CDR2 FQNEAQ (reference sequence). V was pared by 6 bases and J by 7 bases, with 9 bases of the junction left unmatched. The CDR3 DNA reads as TGTGCCAGCAGTTCGGACAGGTTCGAACAGCCCCAGCATTTT. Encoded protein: CASSSDRFEQPQHF.

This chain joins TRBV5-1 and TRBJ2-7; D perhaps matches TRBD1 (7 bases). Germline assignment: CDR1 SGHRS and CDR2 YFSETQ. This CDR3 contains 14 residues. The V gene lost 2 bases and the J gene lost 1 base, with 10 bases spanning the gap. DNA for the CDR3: TGCGCCAGCAGCTTCTCAGGGGGGTCCTACGAGCAGTACTTC. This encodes CASSFSGGSYEQYF.

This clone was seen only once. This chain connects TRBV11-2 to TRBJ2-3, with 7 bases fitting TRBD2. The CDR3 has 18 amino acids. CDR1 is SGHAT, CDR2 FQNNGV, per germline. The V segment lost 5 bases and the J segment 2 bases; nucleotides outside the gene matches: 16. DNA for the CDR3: TGTGCCAGCAGCCCCCGGAGGGGAGCGGGGCGGCTCACAGATACGCAGTATTTT. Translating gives CASSPRRGAGRLTDTQYF.

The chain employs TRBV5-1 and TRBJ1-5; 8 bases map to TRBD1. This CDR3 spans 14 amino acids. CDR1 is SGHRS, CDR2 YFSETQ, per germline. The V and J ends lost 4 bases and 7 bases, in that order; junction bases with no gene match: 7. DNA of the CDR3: TGCGCCAGCAGCCCAACGGACAGGGAACAGCCCCAGCATTTT. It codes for CASSPTDREQPQHF.

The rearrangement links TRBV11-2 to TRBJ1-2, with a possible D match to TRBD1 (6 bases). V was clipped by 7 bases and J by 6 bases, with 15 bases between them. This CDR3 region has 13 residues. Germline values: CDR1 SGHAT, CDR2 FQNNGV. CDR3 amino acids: CASTQWGGDGYTF. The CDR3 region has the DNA TGTGCCAGCACCCAATGGGGGGGCGATGGCTACACCTTC.

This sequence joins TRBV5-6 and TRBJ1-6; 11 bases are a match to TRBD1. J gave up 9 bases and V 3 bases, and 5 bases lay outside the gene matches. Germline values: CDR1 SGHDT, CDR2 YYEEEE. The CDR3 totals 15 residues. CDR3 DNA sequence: TGTGCCAGCAGCTGGGGGACAGGGGGAAGTTCACCCCTCCACTTT. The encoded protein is CASSWGTGGSSPLHF. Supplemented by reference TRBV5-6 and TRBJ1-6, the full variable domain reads DAGVTQSPTHLIKTRGQQVTLRCSPKSGHDTVSWYQQALGQGPQFIFQYYEEEERQRGNFPDRFSGHQFPNYSSELNVNALLLGDSALYLCASSWGTGGSSPLHFGNGTRLTVT.

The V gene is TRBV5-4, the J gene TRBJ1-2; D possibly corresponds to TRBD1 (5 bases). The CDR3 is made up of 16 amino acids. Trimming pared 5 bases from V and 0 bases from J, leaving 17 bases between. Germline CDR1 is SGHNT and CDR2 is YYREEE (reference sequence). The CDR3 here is CASSFGGPTTNYGYTF. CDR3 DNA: TGTGCCAGCAGTTTCGGGGGACCCACAACTAACTATGGCTACACCTTC.

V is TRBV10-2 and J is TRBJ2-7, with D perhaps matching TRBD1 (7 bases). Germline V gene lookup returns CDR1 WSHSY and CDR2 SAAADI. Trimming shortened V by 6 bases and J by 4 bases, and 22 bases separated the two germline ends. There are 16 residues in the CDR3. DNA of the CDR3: TGCGCCAGCAGCCGACAGGGACTCCCTCCCGGGTACGAGCAGTACTTC. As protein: CASSRQGLPPGYEQYF.

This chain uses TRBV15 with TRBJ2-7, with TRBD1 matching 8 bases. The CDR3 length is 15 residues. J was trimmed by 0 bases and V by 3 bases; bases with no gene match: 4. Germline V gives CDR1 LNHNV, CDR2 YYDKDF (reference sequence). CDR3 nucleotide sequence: TGTGCCACCAGCAGCAGACAGGGGCTCTCCTACGAGCAGTACTTC. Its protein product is CATSSRQGLSYEQYF.

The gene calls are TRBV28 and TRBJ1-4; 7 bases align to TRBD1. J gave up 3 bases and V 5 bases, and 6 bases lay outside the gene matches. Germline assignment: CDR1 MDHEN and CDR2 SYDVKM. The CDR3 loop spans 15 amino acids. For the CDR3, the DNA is TGTGCCAGCAGTCGTTTGACAGGGTCTAATGAAAAACTGTTTTTT. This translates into CASSRLTGSNEKLFF.